A single sample gave rise to the 6 T cell receptor beta chains below, sequenced in a study of blood T cell repertoires in COVID-19. The data were produced by immunoSEQ multiplex PCR, yet TCRdb's version contains in-frame clones alone and is incomplete. The sample records 330,000 or so clones, around nine tenths being singletons. The source material was peripheral blood. The receptors derive from a woman aged 55-70 years with COVID-19, enrolled during active disease.

The genes are TRBV7-3 and TRBJ1-1, with 8 bases identical to TRBD1. The CDR3 runs 14 residues. In germline, CDR1 is SGHTA, CDR2 FQGTGA. Trimming cost V 5 bases and J 2 bases; bases outside gene matches: 4. The CDR3 is CASSTGGGNTEAFF. Written as DNA, the CDR3 is TGTGCCAGCAGCACAGGGGGGGGAAACACTGAAGCTTTCTTT.

The chain employs TRBV3-1 (or the pseudogene TRBV3-2) and TRBJ1-2, with 8 bases lining up with TRBD1. CDR1 and CDR2 (germline): LGHDT, YNNKEL (reference sequence). The CDR3 spans 16 residues. V gave up 3 bases and J gave up 1 base; unmatched junction bases: 7. Here the CDR3 reads CASSQSGQGFNYGYTF. The CDR3 DNA sequence: TGTGCCAGCAGCCAGTCCGGACAGGGATTTAACTATGGCTACACCTTC.

The genes are TRBV4-1 and TRBJ1-1; D gene ambiguous. This CDR3 has 11 amino acids. Deletions cut 6 bases from V and 7 bases from J, with 9 bases between. Germline CDR1 is MGHRA and CDR2 is YSYEKL. For the CDR3, the DNA is TGCGCCAGCAGTGCTAGCCGTGAAGCTTTCTTT. Translated: CASSASREAFF.

The J gene is TRBJ2-5, the V gene TRBV7-9; D is uncertain. The CDR3 has 13 amino acids. The V and J ends lost 1 base and 4 bases respectively, with 7 bases between them. The germline V gene has CDR1 SEHNR and CDR2 FQNEAQ (reference sequence). The CDR3 coding sequence is TGTGCCAGCAGCTTAGTGTCTTCAGAGACCCAGTACTTC. Residues: CASSLVSSETQYF.

The chain is built from TRBV25-1 and TRBJ2-3; 13 positions match TRBD2. Losses at the gene ends were 5 bases for V and 7 bases for J; bases not matched to a gene: 9. Germline V gives CDR1 MGHDK, CDR2 SYGVNS. This CDR3 has 16 amino acids. The CDR3 nucleotides read TGTGCCAGCAGTTCATCGACTAGCGGGGGGCAAAATACGCAGTATTTT. Its translation: CASSSSTSGGQNTQYF. The full variable domain, in which reference TRBV25-1 and TRBJ2-3 provide the parts outside the CDR3, is EADIYQTPRYLVIGTGKKITLECSQTMGHDKMYWYQQDPGMELHLIHYSYGVNSTEKGDLSSESTVSRIRTEHFPLTLESARPSHTSQYLCASSSSTSGGQNTQYFGPGTRLTVL.

This chain uses TRBV5-1 with TRBJ1-6; D not resolved. Germline loops: CDR1 SGHRS, CDR2 YFSETQ. V gave up 0 bases and J gave up 6 bases, with 16 bases separating them. The CDR3 is 17 amino acids. CDR3 DNA sequence: TGCGCCAGCAGCTTGGGACTCCCGTCGTACTCTAATTCACCCCTCCACTTT. Protein product: CASSLGLPSYSNSPLHF.